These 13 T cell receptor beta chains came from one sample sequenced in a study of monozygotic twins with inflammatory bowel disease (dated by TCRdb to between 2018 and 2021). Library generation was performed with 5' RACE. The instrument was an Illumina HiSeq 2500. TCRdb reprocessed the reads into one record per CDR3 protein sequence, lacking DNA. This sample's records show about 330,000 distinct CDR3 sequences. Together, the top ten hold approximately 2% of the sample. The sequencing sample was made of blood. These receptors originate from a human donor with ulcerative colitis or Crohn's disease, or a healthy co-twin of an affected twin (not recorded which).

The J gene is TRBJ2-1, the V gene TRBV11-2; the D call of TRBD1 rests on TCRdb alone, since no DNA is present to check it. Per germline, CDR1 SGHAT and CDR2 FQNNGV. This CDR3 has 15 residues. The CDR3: CASSTPGGVFDEQFF.

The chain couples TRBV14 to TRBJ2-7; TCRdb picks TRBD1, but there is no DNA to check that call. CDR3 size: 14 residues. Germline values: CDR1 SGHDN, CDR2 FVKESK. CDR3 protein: CASSQDSGQGEQYF. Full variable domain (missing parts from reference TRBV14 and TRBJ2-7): EAGVTQFPSHSVIEKGQTVTLRCDPISGHDNLYWYRRVMGKEIKFLLHFVKESKQDESGMPNNRFLAERTGGTYSTLKVQPAELEDSGVYFCASSQDSGQGEQYFGPGTRLTVT.

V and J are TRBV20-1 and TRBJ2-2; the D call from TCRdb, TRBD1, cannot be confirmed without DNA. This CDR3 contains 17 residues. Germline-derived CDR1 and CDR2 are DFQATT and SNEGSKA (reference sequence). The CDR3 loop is CSARDPSGGVITGELFF.

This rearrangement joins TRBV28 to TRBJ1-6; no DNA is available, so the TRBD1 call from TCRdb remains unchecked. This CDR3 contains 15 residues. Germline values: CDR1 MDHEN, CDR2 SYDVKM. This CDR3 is CASLPGGQGYSPLHF.

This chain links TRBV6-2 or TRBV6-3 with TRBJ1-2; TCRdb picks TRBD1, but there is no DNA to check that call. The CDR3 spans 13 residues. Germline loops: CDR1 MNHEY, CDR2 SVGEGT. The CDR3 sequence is CATLRDQVYGYTF.

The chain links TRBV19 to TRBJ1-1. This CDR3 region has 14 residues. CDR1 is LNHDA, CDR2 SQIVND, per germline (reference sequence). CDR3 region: CASSIGGRVTEAFF.

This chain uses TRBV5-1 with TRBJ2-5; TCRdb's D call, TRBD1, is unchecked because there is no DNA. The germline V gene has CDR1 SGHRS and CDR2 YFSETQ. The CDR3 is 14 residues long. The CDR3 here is CASSFQGLEETQYF.

The chain's CDR3 is CASSKGGGRVYEQYF. V usage is TRBV21-1 and J usage is TRBJ2-7. TRBV21-1 counts as a pseudogene. This CDR3 has 15 residues.

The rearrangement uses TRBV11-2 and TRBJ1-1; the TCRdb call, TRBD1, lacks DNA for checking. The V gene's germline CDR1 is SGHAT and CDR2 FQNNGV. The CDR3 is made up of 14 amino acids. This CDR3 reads CASSPRGQGAGAFF.

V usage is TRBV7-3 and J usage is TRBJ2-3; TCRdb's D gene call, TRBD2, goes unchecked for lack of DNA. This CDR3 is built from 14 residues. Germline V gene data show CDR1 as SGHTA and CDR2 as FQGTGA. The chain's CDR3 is CASSLRAKTDTQYF.

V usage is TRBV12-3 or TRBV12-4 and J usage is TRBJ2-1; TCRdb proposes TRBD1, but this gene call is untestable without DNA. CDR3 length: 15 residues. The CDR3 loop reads CASSSRQLEKNEQFF.

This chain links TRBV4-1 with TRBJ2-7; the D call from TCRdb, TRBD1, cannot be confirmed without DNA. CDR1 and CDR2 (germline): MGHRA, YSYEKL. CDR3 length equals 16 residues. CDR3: CASSQAGPRDTYEQYF.

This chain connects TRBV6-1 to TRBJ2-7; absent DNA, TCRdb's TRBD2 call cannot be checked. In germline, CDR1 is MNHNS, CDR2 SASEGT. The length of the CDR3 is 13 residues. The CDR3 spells CASIGAGGYEQYF.